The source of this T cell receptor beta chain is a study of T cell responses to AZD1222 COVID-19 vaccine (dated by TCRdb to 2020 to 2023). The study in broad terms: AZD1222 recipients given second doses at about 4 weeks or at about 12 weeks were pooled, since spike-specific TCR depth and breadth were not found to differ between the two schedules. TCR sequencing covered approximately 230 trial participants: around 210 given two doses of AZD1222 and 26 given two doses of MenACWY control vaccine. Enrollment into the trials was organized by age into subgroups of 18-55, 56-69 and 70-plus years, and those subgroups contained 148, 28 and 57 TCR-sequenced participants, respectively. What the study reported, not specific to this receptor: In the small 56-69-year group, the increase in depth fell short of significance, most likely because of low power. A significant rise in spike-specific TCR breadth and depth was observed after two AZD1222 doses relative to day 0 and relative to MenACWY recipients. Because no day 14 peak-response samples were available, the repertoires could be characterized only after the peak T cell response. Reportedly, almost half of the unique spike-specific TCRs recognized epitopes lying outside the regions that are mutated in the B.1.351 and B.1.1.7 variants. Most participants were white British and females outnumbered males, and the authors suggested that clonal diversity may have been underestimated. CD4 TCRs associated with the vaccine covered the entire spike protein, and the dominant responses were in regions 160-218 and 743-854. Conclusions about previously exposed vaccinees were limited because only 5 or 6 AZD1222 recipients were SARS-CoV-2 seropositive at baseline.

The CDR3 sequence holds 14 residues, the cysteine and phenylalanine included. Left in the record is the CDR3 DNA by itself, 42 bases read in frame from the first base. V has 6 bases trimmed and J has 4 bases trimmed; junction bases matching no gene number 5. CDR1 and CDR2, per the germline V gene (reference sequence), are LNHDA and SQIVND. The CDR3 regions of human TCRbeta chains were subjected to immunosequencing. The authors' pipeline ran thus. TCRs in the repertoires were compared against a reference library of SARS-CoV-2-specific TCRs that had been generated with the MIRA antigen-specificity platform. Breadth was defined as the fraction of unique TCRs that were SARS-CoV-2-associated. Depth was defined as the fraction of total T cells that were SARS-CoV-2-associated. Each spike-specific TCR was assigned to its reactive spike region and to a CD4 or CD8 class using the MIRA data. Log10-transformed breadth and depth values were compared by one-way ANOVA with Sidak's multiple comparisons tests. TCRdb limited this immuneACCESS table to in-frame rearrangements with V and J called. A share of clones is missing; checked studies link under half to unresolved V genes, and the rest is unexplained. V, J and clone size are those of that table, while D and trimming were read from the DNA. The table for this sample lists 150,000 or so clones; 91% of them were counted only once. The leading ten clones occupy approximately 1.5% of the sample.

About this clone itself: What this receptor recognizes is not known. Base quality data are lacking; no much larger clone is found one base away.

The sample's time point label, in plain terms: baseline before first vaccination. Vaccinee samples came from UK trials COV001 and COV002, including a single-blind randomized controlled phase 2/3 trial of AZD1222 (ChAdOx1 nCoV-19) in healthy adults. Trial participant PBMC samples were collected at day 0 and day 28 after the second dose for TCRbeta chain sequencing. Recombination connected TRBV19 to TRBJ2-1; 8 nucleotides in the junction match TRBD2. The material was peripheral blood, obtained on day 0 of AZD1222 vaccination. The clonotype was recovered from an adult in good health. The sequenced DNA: TGTGCCAGTAGGAAGACTAGCGTGTACAATGAGCAGTTCTTC. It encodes CASRKTSVYNEQFF.